This T cell receptor (beta chain) was recovered during a study of T cell repertoires in cytomegalovirus infection. Study summary: Public TCR beta signatures were indicative of both CMV infection and a matching HLA type.

Germline V gene lookup returns CDR1 MNHEY and CDR2 SMNVEV (reference sequence). V lost 5 bases, J lost 10 bases, and 13 bases stayed unmatched. The CDR3 is 16 residues long. Whole-study results and caveats: CMV-specific HLA-C-restricted TCR beta clonotypes dominated the ex vivo response. Carriers of CMV and the relevant HLA type were discriminated by public TCR beta frequency.

TCRdb recomputed calls from the reads with MiXCR, one row per CDR3 protein. The sample contains about 740,000 distinct CDR3 sequences, under 40% of which appear only once. In this sample, this clonotype turned up once. Its antigen is not identified. Sequenced: PBMCs. This TCR derives from a human donor in good health (CMV status not recorded). Some clones in this sample may be carry-over from other donors' samples. The rearrangement uses TRBV27 and TRBJ1-6; 8 bases match TRBD1. CDR3 coding DNA: TGTGCCAGCAGTCCCTCTTGGGGACAGGTGATCTCACCCCTCCACTTT. It encodes CASSPSWGQVISPLHF.